The 12 T cell receptor beta chains listed next were all sequenced from one sample in a study of beta chain features in type 1 diabetes. What was sequenced were expressed TCRB transcripts, since all of the isolated RNA had been reverse transcribed. Sequencing was performed with immunoSEQ multiplex PCR; in TCRdb, only in-frame clones are kept and a portion is missing. Among 130,000 to 150,000 clones listed, around 50% were seen once. Sequences were obtained from Tregs from blood. Receptor source: a young man in good health.

For this clone: This CDR3 is also generated by other DNA sequences in the sample. The chain joins TRBV4-3 to TRBJ2-7, with D possibly being TRBD2 (5 bases). The CDR3 runs to 12 residues. Between the trimmed V and J ends, which lost 0 bases and 6 bases, there was a span of 6 bases. CDR1 LGHNA and CDR2 YSLEER come from the germline V gene. The CDR3 sequence is CASSQDRGEQYF. The CDR3 coding sequence is TGCGCCAGCAGCCAAGATCGGGGCGAGCAGTACTTC.

The CDR3, as DNA: TGTGCCAGCAGACTTGTAACAGATACGCAGTATTTT. Translating it yields CASRLVTDTQYF. The genes are TRBV7-2 and TRBJ2-3, with unresolved D. Trimming removed 6 bases from V and 3 bases from J, with 7 bases in between. Germline V CDR1 and CDR2: SGHTA, FQGNSA. The CDR3 is 12 amino acids.

V is TRBV5-1 and J is TRBJ2-7; TRBD1 might be the D (5 bases). Trimming shortened V by 3 bases and J by 7 bases, and 8 bases separated the two germline ends. Germline V gives CDR1 SGHRS, CDR2 YFSETQ. This CDR3 has 11 amino acids. The CDR3 sequence is CASSSYREQYF. CDR3 DNA sequence: TGCGCCAGCAGCTCATACAGGGAGCAGTACTTC.

This chain joins TRBV18 and TRBJ2-2; 10 nucleotides agree with TRBD1. This CDR3 spans 15 amino acids. Germline CDR1 and CDR2: KGHSH and LQKENI. V was pared by 1 base and J by 6 bases, with 2 bases of the junction left unmatched. CDR3 DNA sequence: TGTGCCAGCTCACCACGGGACAGGGGATCCGGGGAGCTGTTTTTT. Encoded protein: CASSPRDRGSGELFF.

This clone was seen only a few times. The junction differs from germline at one of its ends, possibly a read error. The chain employs TRBV6-1 and TRBJ1-5; TRBD1 is a possible D gene (5 bases). The germline CDR1 and CDR2 sequences are MNHNS and SASEGT. This CDR3 has 15 residues. Here the CDR3 reads CASTEDGDRNQPQHF. The CDR3 coding sequence is TGTGCCAGCACTGAAGATGGTGACAGAAATCAGCCCCAGCATTTT.

The chain has TRBV7-2 and TRBJ2-1, with a tentative D call TRBD1 (5 bases). The V and J ends lost 7 bases and 9 bases respectively, with 13 bases between them. The CDR3 has 12 amino acids. Per the germline V gene, CDR1 is SGHTA and CDR2 is FQGNSA. Here the CDR3 DNA reads TGTGCCAGCACCATAGGTAGGGGTGAGCAGTTCTTC. As protein: CASTIGRGEQFF.

The rearrangement links TRBV7-2 to TRBJ1-1; D is ambiguous. Trimming pared 5 bases from V and 1 base from J, leaving 14 bases between. This CDR3 region has 15 residues. CDR1 SGHTA and CDR2 FQGNSA come from the germline V gene. CDR3 protein: CASSPRAGTNTEAFF. The CDR3 DNA sequence: TGTGCCAGCAGCCCGCGAGCGGGAACGAACACTGAAGCTTTCTTT.

This chain uses TRBV18 with TRBJ1-4; no clear D gene. Germline loops: CDR1 KGHSH, CDR2 LQKENI. This CDR3 is 15 amino acids long. Between the trimmed V and J ends, which lost 1 base and 5 bases, there was a span of 11 bases. In nucleotides, the CDR3 is TGTGCCAGCTCACCACGGGCCGGAAACAATGAAAAACTGTTTTTT. Its protein product is CASSPRAGNNEKLFF.

This clone was seen a few times. V usage is TRBV4-3 and J usage is TRBJ1-2; 12 bases line up with TRBD1. There are 15 residues in the CDR3. V was pared by 3 bases and J by 8 bases, with 7 bases of the junction left unmatched. CDR1 and CDR2 from the germline V gene are LGHNA and YSLEER. CDR3 residues: CASSHAGTGGRGYTF. CDR3 bases: TGCGCCAGCAGCCATGCCGGGACAGGGGGCCGCGGCTACACCTTC.

This sequence joins TRBV5-1 and TRBJ2-7; 10 bases map to TRBD1. Germline V gene lookup returns CDR1 SGHRS and CDR2 YFSETQ. The CDR3 is made up of 15 amino acids. V trimming: 4 bases; J trimming: 4 bases; junction bases outside the gene matches: 8. DNA of the CDR3: TGCGCCAGCAGCGGGGGGACAGGGGACCCATACGAGCAGTACTTC. Its protein is CASSGGTGDPYEQYF.

The rearrangement uses TRBV4-3 and TRBJ2-7, with 9 bases that match TRBD2. The germline CDR1 and CDR2 sequences are LGHNA and YSLEER. CDR3 size: 14 residues. V shed 3 bases and J 2 bases; nucleotides not matched to a gene: 2. In nucleotides, the CDR3 is TGCGCCAGCAGCCAGGAGCGGGGGGCCTACGAGCAGTACTTC. Its translation: CASSQERGAYEQYF.

The table lists this clone with a few counts. The CDR3 DNA is TGTGCCAGCAGCTTAGTTCGGGCCGGACAAACTGGCTACACCTTC. This codes for CASSLVRAGQTGYTF. The V call is TRBV7-9, the J call TRBJ1-2; maybe TRBD1 (5 bases). V dropped 1 base and J dropped 7 bases, with 16 bases sitting between them. This CDR3 has 15 amino acids. CDR1 and CDR2 (germline): SEHNR, FQNEAQ (reference sequence).